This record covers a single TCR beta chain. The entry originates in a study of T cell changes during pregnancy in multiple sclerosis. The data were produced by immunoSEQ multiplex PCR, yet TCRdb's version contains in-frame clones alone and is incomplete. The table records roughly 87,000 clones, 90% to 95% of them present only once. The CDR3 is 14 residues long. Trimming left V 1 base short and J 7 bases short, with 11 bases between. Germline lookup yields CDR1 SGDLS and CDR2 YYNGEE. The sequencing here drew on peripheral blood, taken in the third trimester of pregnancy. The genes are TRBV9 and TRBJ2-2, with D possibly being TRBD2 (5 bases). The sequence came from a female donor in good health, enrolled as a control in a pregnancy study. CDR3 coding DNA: TGTGCCAGCAGCGTATCCGGTCGGGGCGGGGAGCTGTTTTTT. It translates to CASSVSGRGGELFF.